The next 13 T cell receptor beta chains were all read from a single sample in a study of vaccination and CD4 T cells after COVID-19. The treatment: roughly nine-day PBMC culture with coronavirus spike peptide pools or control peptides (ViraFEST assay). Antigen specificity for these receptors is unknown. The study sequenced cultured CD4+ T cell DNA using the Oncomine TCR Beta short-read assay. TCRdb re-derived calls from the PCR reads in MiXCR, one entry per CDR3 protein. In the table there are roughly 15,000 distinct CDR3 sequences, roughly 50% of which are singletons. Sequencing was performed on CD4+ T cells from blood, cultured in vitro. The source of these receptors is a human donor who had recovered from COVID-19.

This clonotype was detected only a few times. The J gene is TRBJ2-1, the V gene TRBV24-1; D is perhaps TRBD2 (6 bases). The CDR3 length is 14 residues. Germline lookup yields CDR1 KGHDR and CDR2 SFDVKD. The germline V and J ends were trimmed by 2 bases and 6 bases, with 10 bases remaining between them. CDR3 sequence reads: CATSDSGRGNEQFF. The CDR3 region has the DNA TGTGCCACCAGTGATTCTGGGCGGGGCAATGAGCAGTTCTTC.

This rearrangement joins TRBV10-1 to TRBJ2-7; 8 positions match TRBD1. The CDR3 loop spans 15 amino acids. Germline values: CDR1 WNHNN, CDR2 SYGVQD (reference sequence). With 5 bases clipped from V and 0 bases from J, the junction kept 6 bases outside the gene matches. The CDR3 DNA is TGCGCCAGCAGTATGGGACAGGAAAGCTCCTACGAGCAGTACTTC. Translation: CASSMGQESSYEQYF.

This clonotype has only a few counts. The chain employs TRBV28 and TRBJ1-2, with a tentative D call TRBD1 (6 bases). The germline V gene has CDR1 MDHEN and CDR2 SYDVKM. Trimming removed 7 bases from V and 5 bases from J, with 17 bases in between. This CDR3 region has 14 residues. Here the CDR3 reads CASTMDREQYGYTF. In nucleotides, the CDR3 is TGTGCCAGCACCATGGACAGAGAGCAGTATGGCTACACCTTC.

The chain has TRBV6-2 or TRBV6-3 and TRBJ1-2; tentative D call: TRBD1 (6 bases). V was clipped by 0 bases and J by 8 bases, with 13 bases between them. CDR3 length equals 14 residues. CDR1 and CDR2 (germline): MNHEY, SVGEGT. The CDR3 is CASSYSGQGKGYTF. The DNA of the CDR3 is TGTGCCAGCAGTTACTCCGGCCAGGGGAAGGGCTACACCTTC.

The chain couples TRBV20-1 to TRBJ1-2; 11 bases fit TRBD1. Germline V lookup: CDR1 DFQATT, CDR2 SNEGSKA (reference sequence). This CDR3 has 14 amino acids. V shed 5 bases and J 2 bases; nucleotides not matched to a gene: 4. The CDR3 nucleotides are TGCAGTGCTGCCCGGGACAGGGGGAACTATGGCTACACCTTC. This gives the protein CSAARDRGNYGYTF.

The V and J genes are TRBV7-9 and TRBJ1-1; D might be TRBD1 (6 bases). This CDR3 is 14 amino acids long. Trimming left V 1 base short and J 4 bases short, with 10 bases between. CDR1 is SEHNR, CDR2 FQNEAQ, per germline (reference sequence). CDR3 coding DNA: TGTGCCAGCAGCTTAGAAGGGGGTATCACTGAAGCTTTCTTT. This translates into CASSLEGGITEAFF.

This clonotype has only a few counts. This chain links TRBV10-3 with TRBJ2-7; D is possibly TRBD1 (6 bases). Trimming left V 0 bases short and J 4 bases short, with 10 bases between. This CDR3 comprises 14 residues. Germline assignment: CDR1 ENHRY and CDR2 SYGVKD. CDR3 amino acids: CAISESNDRYEQYF. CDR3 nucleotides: TGTGCCATCAGTGAGTCCAACGACAGGTACGAGCAGTACTTC.

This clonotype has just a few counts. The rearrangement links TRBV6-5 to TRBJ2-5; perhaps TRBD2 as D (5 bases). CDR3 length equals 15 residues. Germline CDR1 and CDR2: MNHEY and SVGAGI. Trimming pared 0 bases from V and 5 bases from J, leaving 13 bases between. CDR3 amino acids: CASSYSERPWETQYF. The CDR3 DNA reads TGTGCCAGCAGTTACTCGGAGCGGCCCTGGGAGACCCAGTACTTC.

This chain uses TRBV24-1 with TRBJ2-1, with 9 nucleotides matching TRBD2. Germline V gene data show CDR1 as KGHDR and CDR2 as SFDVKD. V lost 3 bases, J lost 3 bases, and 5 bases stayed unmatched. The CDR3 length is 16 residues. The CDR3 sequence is CATSDVSSGNYNEQFF. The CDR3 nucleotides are TGTGCCACCAGTGATGTTTCTAGCGGGAACTACAATGAGCAGTTCTTC.

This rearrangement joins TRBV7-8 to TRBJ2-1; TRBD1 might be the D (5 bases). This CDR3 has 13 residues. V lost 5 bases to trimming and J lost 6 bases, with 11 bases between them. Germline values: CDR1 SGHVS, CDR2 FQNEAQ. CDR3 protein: CASSKQVTNEQFF. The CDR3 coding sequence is TGTGCCAGCAGCAAACAGGTTACCAATGAGCAGTTCTTC.

CDR3 in amino acids: CASSPGRTLYGYTF. In nucleotides, the CDR3 is TGTGCCAGCAGCCCCGGCCGGACCCTCTATGGCTACACCTTC. The chain couples TRBV6-1 to TRBJ1-2; D remains ambiguous. Germline V gives CDR1 MNHNS, CDR2 SASEGT. The CDR3 consists of 14 residues. V lost 6 bases and J lost 4, with 15 bases in between.

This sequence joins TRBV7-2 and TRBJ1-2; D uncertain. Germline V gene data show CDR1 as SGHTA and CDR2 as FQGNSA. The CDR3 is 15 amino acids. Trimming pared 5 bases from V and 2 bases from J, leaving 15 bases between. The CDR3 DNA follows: TGTGCCAGCAGCCCCTCACAAGTGGGCAACTATGGCTACACCTTC. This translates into CASSPSQVGNYGYTF. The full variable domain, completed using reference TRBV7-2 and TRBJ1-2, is GAGVSQSPSNKVTEKGKDVELRCDPISGHTALYWYRQSLGQGLEFLIYFQGNSAPDKSGLPSDRFSAERTGGSVSTLTIQRTQQEDSAVYLCASSPSQVGNYGYTFGSGTRLTVV.

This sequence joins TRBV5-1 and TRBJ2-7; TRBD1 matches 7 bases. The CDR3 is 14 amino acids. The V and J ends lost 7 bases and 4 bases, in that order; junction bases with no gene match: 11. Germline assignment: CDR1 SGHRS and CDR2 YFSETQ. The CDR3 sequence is CASSLPGGKYEQYF. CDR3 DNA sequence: TGCGCCAGCTCCCTACCAGGGGGAAAGTACGAGCAGTACTTC.